These T cell receptor beta chains were read from a single sample in a study of CD8 T cells in Susac syndrome. Each CDR3 protein gets one entry after TCRdb re-called the immunoSEQ multiplex PCR reads with MiXCR. The sample comprises roughly 200,000 distinct CDR3 sequences, roughly 94% of which are singletons, and approximately 0.1% rests with the top ten. The sequenced sample was CD4+ T cells from PBMCs. The receptors derive from a human donor in good health. CDR3s include the opening cysteine and the closing phenylalanine or tryptophan. A D gene is named only where the DNA matches it firmly. Clone size is given for some rows only: seen once, a few or many times, or a class if the clone is expanded.

v_call: TRBV14; j_call: TRBJ2-7; d_call: TRBD2; clone_size: once; cdr3_aa: CASSQLSGEGLHEQYF; cdr3_nt: TGTGCCAGCAGCCAACTCAGCGGGGAGGGTCTCCACGAGCAGTACTTC
v_call: TRBV6-5; j_call: TRBJ2-1; d_call: TRBD2; clone_size: .; cdr3_aa: CASQSWTSGVDEQFF; cdr3_nt: TGTGCCAGCCAAAGTTGGACTAGCGGGGTAGATGAGCAGTTCTTC
v_call: TRBV5-1; j_call: TRBJ2-5; d_call: TRBD2; clone_size: .; cdr3_aa: CASSLQVAGVRTQYF; cdr3_nt: TGCGCCAGCAGCTTACAGGTAGCGGGAGTTCGGACCCAGTACTTC
v_call: TRBV2; j_call: TRBJ1-2; d_call: TRBD1; clone_size: .; cdr3_aa: CASSDQSGTGYGYTF; cdr3_nt: TGTGCCAGCAGTGACCAGTCCGGGACAGGGTATGGCTACACCTTC
v_call: TRBV30; j_call: TRBJ1-2; d_call: .; clone_size: .; cdr3_aa: CAWSQGSYGYTF; cdr3_nt: TGTGCCTGGAGTCAGGGGTCCTATGGCTACACCTTC
v_call: TRBV27; j_call: TRBJ1-2; d_call: .; clone_size: .; cdr3_aa: CASSLDGKGGYTF; cdr3_nt: TGTGCCAGCAGTTTAGACGGCAAGGGGGGCTACACCTTC
v_call: TRBV5-4; j_call: TRBJ1-1; d_call: .; clone_size: .; cdr3_aa: CASSSSTSGEQGNTEAFF; cdr3_nt: TGTGCCAGCAGCTCCTCCACTTCCGGGGAACAGGGAAACACTGAAGCTTTCTTT
v_call: TRBV30; j_call: TRBJ1-4; d_call: .; clone_size: .; cdr3_aa: CAWASVGDAATNEKLFF; cdr3_nt: TGTGCCTGGGCGAGCGTAGGGGACGCGGCAACTAATGAAAAACTGTTTTTT
v_call: TRBV6-5; j_call: TRBJ1-2; d_call: TRBD1; clone_size: .; cdr3_aa: CASRSGQATYGYTF; cdr3_nt: TGTGCCAGCAGATCGGGACAGGCGACCTATGGCTACACCTTC
v_call: TRBV20-1; j_call: TRBJ2-1; d_call: TRBD1; clone_size: .; cdr3_aa: CSAPETGTGDNEQFF; cdr3_nt: TGCAGTGCTCCAGAAACCGGGACAGGGGACAATGAGCAGTTCTTC
v_call: TRBV12-5; j_call: TRBJ2-2; d_call: TRBD1; clone_size: .; cdr3_aa: CASGPAGTGGTGELFF; cdr3_nt: TGTGCTAGTGGTCCGGCCGGGACAGGAGGGACCGGGGAGCTGTTTTTT
v_call: TRBV29-1; j_call: TRBJ1-4; d_call: .; clone_size: .; cdr3_aa: CSVELPDLKLFF; cdr3_nt: TGCAGCGTTGAACTTCCTGACTTAAAACTGTTTTTT